The T cell receptor beta chain described here comes from a study of T-cell memory formation after mild COVID-19 (dated by TCRdb to about 2021). Regarding the study in general: TCR sequence clusters from the two donors were found to be largely donor specific. Longitudinal TCRalpha and TCRbeta repertoire sequencing tracked T-cell clones expanding and contracting after mild COVID-19 in two donors. Two young, previously healthy adult volunteers, one female and one male, were included in the cohort.

The sequencing machine was an Illumina NovaSeq 6000. Using 5'RACE with constant-segment primers, TCRalpha and TCRbeta cDNA libraries were constructed, with sample barcodes and unique molecular identifiers added in the process. Trizol reagent was used to extract RNA from every sample. Library amplification was performed in two PCR steps, and a second sample barcode and Illumina TruSeq adapters were introduced in the second step. Sequencing of the libraries was done on an Illumina NovaSeq, producing 2 x 150 bp paired-end reads. Processing in the source paper ran as follows. With migec v1.2.7, reads were demultiplexed and then collapsed into UMI-guided consensus sequences. Using mixcr v2.1.11, UMI consensuses were aligned to TRA and TRB V and J templates and then assembled into clonotypes. Expanded or contracted clonotypes were those called significant by both edgeR and NoisET, with noise models trained on biological replicates. For edgeR calls, the cutoffs were a false discovery rate-adjusted p below 0.01 and a log2 fold-change threshold of 1. As an exploratory analysis of dynamics, PCA with hierarchical clustering was applied to max-normalized trajectories of the 1000 most abundant clonotypes. Separately sequenced CD4+ and CD8+ repertoires were used to assign the CD4 or CD8 phenotype of responding clones. TCRdb applied fastp at Q25 and MiXCR to the public reads, then kept only in-frame beta chains. Identical CDR3 proteins give one entry, which carries the most common genes and DNA. TCRdb, rather than the study authors, made the V and J calls. The sample table shows 95,000 to 120,000 distinct CDR3 sequences, and about 24% are seen once. In total, the top ten clones hold approximately 41% of the sample.

Here is what the overall study found, with its caveats: The study included only a couple of mild cases, and larger cohorts that include severe cases with pre-infection samples were judged to be necessary. Contracting CD4+ clones turned up mainly in the CM and EM memory subsets, whereas EMRA was where CD8+ clones were enriched. From day 15 to 85, contracting clones showed balanced CD4/CD8 phenotypes, whereas a second wave of clones that expanded from day 15 to 37 leaned towards CD4+. Whether the second-wave clones peaking on day 37 were SARS-CoV-2 specific was not confirmed. The detection of some responding clones in pre-infection memory suggests that pre-existing cross-reactive memory T cells joined the SARS-CoV-2 response.

The CDR3 runs 15 residues from the cysteine to the phenylalanine. Just the 45-base CDR3 DNA is kept, in frame starting at base 1. CDR1 and CDR2, per the germline V gene, are SGHAT and FQNNGV. The V and J ends are trimmed by 5 bases and 3 bases, leaving 16 bases between them. This clonotype showed up just a few times. The target of this receptor is not known. Within one base of it there is no much larger clone, and no base qualities were kept. Ficoll-Paque density gradient centrifugation was the method used to isolate PBMCs. Sequenced sample: PBMCs or a T cell subset sorted from them (not recorded which). The sequence was collected from a man aged 18 to 29 who had mild COVID-19 (a few samples of this study predate the infection). The sample titles of this study are shuffled in the database, so cell type and time point are left out; the donor was told from shared clones. The chain uses TRBV11-2 and TRBJ2-5; the D segment may tentatively be TRBD1 or TRBD2, each giving 5 matched bases. The CDR3 corresponds to CASSTGTVSEETQYF. The nucleotide sequence reads as follows: TGTGCCAGCAGCACCGGGACGGTCTCGGAAGAGACCCAGTACTTC.